This T cell receptor beta chain was obtained from a study of CD8+ T cells in alopecia areata. After isolation, RNA underwent reverse transcription to generate cDNA as the sequencing template. The method was immunoSEQ multiplex PCR; TCRdb's version includes in-frame clones alone and lacks a portion of them. This table holds about 70,000 clones, about half found once. As for this clone: The antigen is undetermined.

The CDR3 covers 16 residues. Germline values: CDR1 SGHTS, CDR2 YDEGEE. The V gene lost 2 bases and the J gene lost 7 bases, with 21 bases spanning the gap. Regarding the study as a whole: Whereas mice showed it more clearly, TCR sharing across patients was murkier, possibly because of HLA.

The sequencing here drew on CD8+ T cells sorted from blood, taken at week 0. The clonotype originates from a human donor with alopecia areata. The chain has TRBV5-8 and TRBJ1-2; tentatively, D is TRBD1 (5 bases). The CDR3 DNA reads TGTGCCAGCAGCTTAAACCCCCCAGGGAAGGGGCCTGGCTACACCTTC. It specifies CASSLNPPGKGPGYTF.